The clone carrying this T cell receptor beta chain was seen many times. Its antigen is not identified. These data are taken from a study of T cell repertoires in cytomegalovirus infection. In the study overall: CMV infection and matching HLA type were both indicated by public TCR beta signatures. Study-wide results and caveats: HLA-C-restricted TCR beta clonotypes specific for CMV led the ex vivo response. Summed frequency of public TCR beta families distinguished CMV carriers with the relevant HLA.

TCRdb analysed the reads with MiXCR anew, one entry per CDR3 protein. The sample lists about 250,000 distinct CDR3 sequences, approximately 13% occurring once. The specimen sequenced was PBMCs. The sequence came from a human donor in good health (CMV status not recorded). Some clones in this sample may be carry-over from other donors' samples.

The CDR3 DNA reads as TGTGCCAGCGTGAAGGGGAATCGTCGGGGCTACACCTTC. Residues: CASVKGNRRGYTF. The chain joins TRBV12-3 or TRBV12-4 to TRBJ1-2; maybe TRBD1 (5 bases). Trimming removed 8 bases from V and 8 bases from J, with 18 bases in between. This CDR3 spans 13 amino acids.